A selection of T cell receptor beta chains follows, all from one sample in a study of OX40 agonist ivuxolimab in advanced cancers. Measured with immunoSEQ multiplex PCR; TCRdb has only the in-frame clones, and not every one. The repertoire has about 50,000 clones, roughly 90% of them found once; the top ten carry roughly 6%. The sample was CD4+ or CD8+ T cells sorted from blood, taken in a trial of the OX40 agonist ivuxolimab. The source of these receptors is an adult with an advanced solid tumor such as melanoma, head and neck, liver or kidney cancer. The CDR3 runs from the conserved cysteine through the conserved F or W. Fields, in order: clone size, V gene, J gene, D gene, CDR3 protein, CDR3 DNA. D genes are given only for firm matches. Clone size, where shown, is once, few, many, or a class for clones that have expanded.

size: -; V: TRBV7-8; J: TRBJ1-1; D: TRBD1; CDR3: CASSPGQGGPEAFF; DNA: TGTGCCAGCAGCCCAGGACAGGGGGGCCCTGAAGCTTTCTTT
size: -; V: TRBV27; J: TRBJ1-1; D: -; CDR3: CASSFLPGLVAFF; DNA: TGTGCCAGCAGTTTCCTGCCAGGGCTAGTTGCTTTCTTT
size: -; V: TRBV4-1; J: TRBJ1-1; D: -; CDR3: CASSQEPWDLNTEAFF; DNA: TGCGCCAGCAGCCAAGAACCGTGGGATCTGAACACTGAAGCTTTCTTT
size: -; V: TRBV4-1; J: TRBJ2-1; D: TRBD2; CDR3: CASSQEGLAGGRSVYNEQFF; DNA: TGCGCCAGCAGCCAAGAGGGACTAGCGGGGGGGCGGTCGGTTTACAATGAGCAGTTCTTC
size: -; V: TRBV11-3; J: TRBJ2-5; D: -; CDR3: CASSLVVPGAPQETQYF; DNA: TGTGCCAGCAGCTTAGTAGTGCCGGGGGCCCCCCAGGAGACCCAGTACTTC
size: -; V: TRBV9; J: TRBJ1-2; D: -; CDR3: CASSVGAGAPYGYTF; DNA: TGTGCCAGCAGCGTAGGGGCAGGGGCCCCCTATGGCTACACCTTC
size: -; V: TRBV19; J: TRBJ1-2; D: -; CDR3: CASMTGLNYGYTF; DNA: TGTGCCAGTATGACAGGATTAAACTATGGCTACACCTTC
size: -; V: TRBV10-1; J: TRBJ1-1; D: -; CDR3: CASSDPLIGGEAFF; DNA: TGCGCCAGCAGTGACCCTTTAATTGGGGGTGAAGCTTTCTTT
size: once; V: TRBV11-2; J: TRBJ2-1; D: -; CDR3: CASSPTSDDEQFF; DNA: TGTGCCAGCAGCCCGACATCGGACGATGAGCAGTTCTTC
size: -; V: TRBV6-1; J: TRBJ2-6; D: -; CDR3: CASSEESPQVYSGANVLTF; DNA: TGTGCCAGCAGTGAAGAATCGCCACAGGTATACTCTGGGGCCAACGTCCTGACTTTC
size: once; V: TRBV6-5; J: TRBJ1-5; D: TRBD1; CDR3: CASSYSGTGGQPQHF; DNA: TGTGCCAGCAGTTATTCCGGGACAGGGGGACAGCCCCAGCATTTT
size: -; V: TRBV5-6; J: TRBJ1-1; D: TRBD1; CDR3: CASMPLQGINTEAFF; DNA: TGTGCCAGCATGCCATTACAGGGGATCAACACTGAAGCTTTCTTT
size: -; V: TRBV28; J: TRBJ1-1; D: -; CDR3: CASSPWGNTEAFF; DNA: TGTGCCAGCAGTCCCTGGGGCAACACTGAAGCTTTCTTT
size: -; V: TRBV13; J: TRBJ2-5; D: TRBD1; CDR3: CASSLTDRGSNFGYQETQYF; DNA: TGTGCCAGCAGCTTAACTGACAGGGGGTCGAATTTTGGGTACCAAGAGACCCAGTACTTC
size: -; V: TRBV7-6; J: TRBJ1-2; D: -; CDR3: CASSLGTAANYGYTF; DNA: TGTGCCAGCAGCTTAGGGACAGCCGCTAACTATGGCTACACCTTC
size: -; V: TRBV27; J: TRBJ1-1; D: -; CDR3: CASRGSGFGTEAFF; DNA: TGTGCCAGCAGAGGTAGTGGGTTTGGCACTGAAGCTTTCTTT
size: -; V: TRBV30; J: TRBJ2-2; D: -; CDR3: CAWSPRGGLSNTGELFF; DNA: TGTGCCTGGAGTCCCAGGGGGGGTCTCTCGAACACCGGGGAGCTGTTTTTT
size: -; V: TRBV11-3; J: TRBJ2-1; D: TRBD1; CDR3: CASSARGQGYNEQFF; DNA: TGTGCCAGCAGCGCCCGGGGACAGGGCTACAATGAGCAGTTCTTC
size: -; V: TRBV7-3; J: TRBJ2-1; D: TRBD1; CDR3: CASSLGGTGVNNEQFF; DNA: TGTGCCAGCAGCTTAGGTGGGACAGGGGTAAACAATGAGCAGTTCTTC
size: -; V: TRBV4-2; J: TRBJ2-3; D: -; CDR3: CASNSWVGGSTDTQYF; DNA: TGTGCCAGCAACTCTTGGGTCGGGGGAAGCACAGATACGCAGTATTTT
size: -; V: TRBV9; J: TRBJ2-2; D: TRBD1; CDR3: CASRVEGFWTGLHTGELFF; DNA: TGTGCCAGCAGAGTAGAGGGCTTTTGGACAGGGCTTCACACCGGGGAGCTGTTTTTT
size: once; V: TRBV7-8; J: TRBJ2-3; D: TRBD1; CDR3: CASSRIAEGARDTQYF; DNA: TGTGCCAGCAGCCGGATAGCTGAGGGGGCGAGAGATACGCAGTATTTT
size: -; V: TRBV6-5; J: TRBJ1-2; D: -; CDR3: CASSYSWADGNYGYTF; DNA: TGTGCCAGCAGTTACTCGTGGGCCGATGGAAACTATGGCTACACCTTC
size: -; V: TRBV7-9; J: TRBJ2-1; D: TRBD1; CDR3: CASSFTFQGAIDEQFF; DNA: TGTGCCAGCAGCTTTACCTTCCAGGGGGCTATCGATGAGCAGTTCTTC
size: -; V: TRBV13; J: TRBJ2-5; D: TRBD2; CDR3: CASSPFGLAGGETQYF; DNA: TGTGCCAGCAGCCCCTTTGGACTAGCGGGGGGGGAGACCCAGTACTTC
size: -; V: TRBV14; J: TRBJ2-1; D: -; CDR3: CASSHRPGVAGDEQFF; DNA: TGTGCCAGCAGCCACCGCCCGGGGGTAGCTGGGGATGAGCAGTTCTTC
size: once; V: TRBV5-6; J: TRBJ1-2; D: -; CDR3: CASSLWEATKGYTF; DNA: TGTGCCAGCAGCTTGTGGGAGGCGACAAAGGGCTACACCTTC
size: -; V: TRBV6-6; J: TRBJ1-1; D: TRBD1; CDR3: CASSQDRAMNTEAFF; DNA: TGTGCCAGCAGTCAAGACAGGGCGATGAACACTGAAGCTTTCTTT
size: -; V: TRBV7-3; J: TRBJ2-1; D: -; CDR3: CASSLGGTHNEQFF; DNA: TGTGCCAGCAGCTTAGGCGGGACCCACAATGAGCAGTTCTTC
size: -; V: TRBV9; J: TRBJ2-1; D: TRBD2; CDR3: CASSGVASGYNEQFF; DNA: TGTGCCAGCAGCGGGGTCGCTAGCGGCTACAATGAGCAGTTCTTC
size: -; V: TRBV28; J: TRBJ2-7; D: TRBD2; CDR3: CASSLLSSGRLYEQYF; DNA: TGTGCCAGCAGCCTGTTATCTAGCGGGAGGTTATACGAGCAGTACTTC
size: once; V: TRBV7-6; J: TRBJ2-7; D: -; CDR3: CASSPGLRTLYEQYF; DNA: TGTGCCAGCAGCCCGGGACTCCGGACTCTTTACGAGCAGTACTTC
size: -; V: TRBV4-3; J: TRBJ2-1; D: -; CDR3: CASSQDRRPPYNEQFF; DNA: TGCGCCAGCAGCCAAGATCGGCGGCCACCCTACAATGAGCAGTTCTTC
size: -; V: TRBV18; J: TRBJ2-1; D: TRBD1; CDR3: CASSPDRGWHEQFF; DNA: TGTGCCAGCTCACCAGACAGGGGATGGCATGAGCAGTTCTTC
size: -; V: TRBV10-2; J: TRBJ1-5; D: -; CDR3: CASSTGNQPQHF; DNA: TGCGCCTCAAGCACAGGTAATCAGCCCCAGCATTTT
size: -; V: TRBV13; J: TRBJ1-2; D: -; CDR3: CASSLGGEEPLYGYTF; DNA: TGTGCCAGCAGCTTAGGCGGGGAAGAACCTCTTTATGGCTACACCTTC
size: -; V: TRBV6-5; J: TRBJ1-1; D: -; CDR3: CASSYSNWAEAFF; DNA: TGTGCCAGCAGTTACTCCAACTGGGCTGAAGCTTTCTTT
size: -; V: TRBV7-2; J: TRBJ2-2; D: -; CDR3: CASSFSTGELFF; DNA: TGTGCCAGCAGCTTCTCGACCGGGGAGCTGTTTTTT
size: -; V: TRBV11-2; J: TRBJ2-2; D: TRBD2; CDR3: CASSFKFRTSGENTGELFF; DNA: TGTGCCAGCAGCTTTAAGTTCCGGACTAGCGGGGAGAACACCGGGGAGCTGTTTTTT
size: once; V: TRBV10-2; J: TRBJ1-1; D: -; CDR3: CASSEYNWLNTEAFF; DNA: TGCGCCAGCAGTGAGTACAACTGGTTGAACACTGAAGCTTTCTTT
size: -; V: TRBV7-9; J: TRBJ2-1; D: -; CDR3: CASSPQTEFLEQFF; DNA: TGTGCCAGCAGCCCGCAGACGGAGTTTCTTGAGCAGTTCTTC
size: once; V: TRBV5-1; J: TRBJ2-3; D: TRBD2; CDR3: CASSLALAGGSTDTQYF; DNA: TGCGCCAGCAGCTTGGCACTAGCGGGTGGTAGCACAGATACGCAGTATTTT
size: once; V: TRBV29-1; J: TRBJ1-2; D: TRBD1; CDR3: CSVIHRGNYGYTF; DNA: TGCAGCGTAATACACAGGGGTAACTATGGCTACACCTTC